The source of this TCR beta chain is a study of shared clonotypes between healthy human individuals. Study-wide background: Each donor's CD4 naive and CD4 memory cells filled three plates apiece, CD8 naive two, and CD8 memory one.

Study-wide results and limits: An effect of sequencing depth on clonotype sharing among donors was expected. It was the few donors that limited the genetic and exposure-history diversity represented. Relative to clonotypes present in all four donors, those not shared had lower generation probabilities.

Generated by immunoSEQ multiplex PCR, the TCRdb table keeps only in-frame clones and is missing some. The sample has 2 million to 3 million clones; approximately 93% are singletons. As for this clone: Antigen specificity is unknown.

Germline V gene lookup returns CDR1 GTSNPN and CDR2 SVGIG (reference sequence). CDR3 length: 14 amino acids. V gave up 4 bases and J gave up 3 bases; unmatched junction bases: 5. Sequencing was performed on naive CD4+ T cells from PBMCs. The subset denotes: CD45RA+ positively selected. This clonotype originated in a man aged 18 to 30 in good health. Some clones in this sample may be carry-over from other donors' samples. The chain has TRBV30 and TRBJ2-7; 11 positions agree with TRBD1. As DNA, the CDR3 is TGTGCCTGGACCCCGGACAGGGGGCTCTACGAGCAGTACTTC. Protein sequence: CAWTPDRGLYEQYF.